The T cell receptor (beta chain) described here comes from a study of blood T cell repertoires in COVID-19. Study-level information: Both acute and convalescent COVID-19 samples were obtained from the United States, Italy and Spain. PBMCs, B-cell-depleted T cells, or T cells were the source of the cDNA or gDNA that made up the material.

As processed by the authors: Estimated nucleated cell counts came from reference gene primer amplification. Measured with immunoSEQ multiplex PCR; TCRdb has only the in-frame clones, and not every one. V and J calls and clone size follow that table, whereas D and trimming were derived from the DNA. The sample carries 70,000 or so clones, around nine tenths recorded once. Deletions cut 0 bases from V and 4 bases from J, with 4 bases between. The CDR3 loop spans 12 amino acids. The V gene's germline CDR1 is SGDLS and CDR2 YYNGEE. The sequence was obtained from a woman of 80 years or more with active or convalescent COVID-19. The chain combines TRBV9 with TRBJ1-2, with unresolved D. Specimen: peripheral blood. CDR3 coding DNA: TGTGCCAGCAGCGTAGATAGCTATGGCTACACCTTC. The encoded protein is CASSVDSYGYTF.